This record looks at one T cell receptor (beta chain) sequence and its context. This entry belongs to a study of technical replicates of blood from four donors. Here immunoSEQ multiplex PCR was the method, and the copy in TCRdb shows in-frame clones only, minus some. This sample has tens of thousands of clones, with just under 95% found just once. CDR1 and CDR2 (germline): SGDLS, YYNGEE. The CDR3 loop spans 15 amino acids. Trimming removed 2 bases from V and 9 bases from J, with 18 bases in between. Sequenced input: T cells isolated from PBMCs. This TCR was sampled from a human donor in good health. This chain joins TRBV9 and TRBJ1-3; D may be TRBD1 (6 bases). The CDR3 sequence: CASSVDDWRGGTIYF. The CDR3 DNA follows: TGTGCCAGCAGCGTCGACGACTGGAGGGGGGGCACCATATATTTT.